This T cell receptor (beta chain) was documented in a study of blood T cell repertoires in COVID-19 (dated by TCRdb to the early 2020s). With regard to the full study: Collaborator samples came from the United States, Italy and Spain and covered acute and convalescent phases of COVID-19. The prospective study material was composed of cDNA or gDNA derived from T cells, B-cell-depleted T cells, or PBMCs. Subjects who had been exposed to COVID-19, were actively infected with it, or had recovered from it provided the deeply sampled blood TCRbeta repertoires that made up the dataset. The repertoires were made available in a free public database intended to serve as a resource for research on the immune response to SARS-CoV-2. Samples were obtained from the ongoing ImmuneRACE study (first 160 participants) and from over 1,000 subjects provided by 6 global collaborators. The sample metadata nearly always contained a de-identified subject ID, COVID-19 status, age in years and sex. HLA class I and class II types, where available, came from metadata supplied by the sample provider rather than from assay-based typing.

Broader findings and caveats from the paper: The quantity of clinical and demographic metadata differed by source and by participant and was supplied without curation.

V has 2 bases trimmed and J has 8 bases trimmed; junction bases matching no gene number 10. The CDR3 holds 17 amino acids from the cysteine to the phenylalanine. The retained sequence is limited to the CDR3, 51 bases, with the frame set at the first base. The germline V gene specifies MGHRA as CDR1 and YSYEKL as CDR2. There are a few counts of this clone. Its antigen is unknown. No base quality values were provided; no much bigger clone lies one nucleotide off. Participants in the prospective study were enrolled through a virtual design, were aged about 18 to 89 years, and lived in 20 to 30 United States geographic areas. In the prospective study, cohorts were assigned on the basis of participant-reported clinical history obtained from a screening survey and a study questionnaire. Mobile phlebotomists in the prospective study collected whole blood, serum and a nasopharyngeal or oropharyngeal swab from every participant. Prospective study participants could optionally give additional blood draws and questionnaires over a 2-month period. Before DNA extraction, blood samples from the prospective study were shipped at room temperature or frozen.

TCRbeta CDR3 regions were amplified from genomic DNA by means of the immunoSEQ Assay, a bias-controlled multiplex PCR. Processing in the source paper ran as follows. The number of nucleated cells in each sample was estimated from the amplification of reference gene primers within the assay. To quantify the absolute abundance of each unique TCRbeta CDR3 rearrangement, sequence reads were collapsed and filtered. For each sample, productive Simpson clonality was calculated as the square root of Simpson's diversity index over productive rearrangements. TCRdb stores this immuneACCESS table with in-frame sequences only. Part of the clones is absent; in the studies checked, under half of the shortfall reflects unresolved V genes, and no reason is known for the rest. V and J calls and clone size are copied from that table; D and trimming were computed from the DNA. Recorded for this sample are 270,000 or so clones; about 91% of them occurred a single time. Roughly 1.2% of the sample comes from the top ten.

This TCR came from a woman aged 40 to 50 with acute COVID-19. Input material: PBMCs or T cells enriched from blood (not recorded which). Recombination joined TRBV4-1 with TRBJ1-6, with 9 junctional bases fitting TRBD1. Read as DNA, the sequence is TGCGCCAGCAGCCAAAAAATCGTCGGACAGGGGTATTCACCCCTCCACTTT. It is translated as CASSQKIVGQGYSPLHF.